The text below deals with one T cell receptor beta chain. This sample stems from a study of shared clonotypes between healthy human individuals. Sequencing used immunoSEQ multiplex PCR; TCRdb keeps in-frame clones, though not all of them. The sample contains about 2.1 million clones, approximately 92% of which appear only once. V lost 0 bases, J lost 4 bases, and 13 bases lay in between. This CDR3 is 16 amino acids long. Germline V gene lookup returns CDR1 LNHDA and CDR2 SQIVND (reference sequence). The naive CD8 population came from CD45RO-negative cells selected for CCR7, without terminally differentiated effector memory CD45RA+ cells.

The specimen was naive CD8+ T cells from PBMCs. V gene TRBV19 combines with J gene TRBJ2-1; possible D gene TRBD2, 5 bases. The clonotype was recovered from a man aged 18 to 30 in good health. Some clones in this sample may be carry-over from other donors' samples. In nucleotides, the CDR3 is TGTGCCAGTAGTATAGATTTGGCGGGTAGTTACAATGAGCAGTTCTTC. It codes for CASSIDLAGSYNEQFF.